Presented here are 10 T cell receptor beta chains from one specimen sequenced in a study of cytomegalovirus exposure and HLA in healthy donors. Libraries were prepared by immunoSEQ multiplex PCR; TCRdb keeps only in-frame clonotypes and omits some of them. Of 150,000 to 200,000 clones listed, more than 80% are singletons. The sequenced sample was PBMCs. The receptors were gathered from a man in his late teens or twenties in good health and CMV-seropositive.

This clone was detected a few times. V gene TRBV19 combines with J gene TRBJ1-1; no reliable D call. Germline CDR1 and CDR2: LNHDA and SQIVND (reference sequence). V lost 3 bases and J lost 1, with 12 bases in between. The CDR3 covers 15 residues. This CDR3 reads CASSIRGPRNTEAFF. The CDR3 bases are TGTGCCAGTAGTATCCGAGGGCCGCGGAACACTGAAGCTTTCTTT.

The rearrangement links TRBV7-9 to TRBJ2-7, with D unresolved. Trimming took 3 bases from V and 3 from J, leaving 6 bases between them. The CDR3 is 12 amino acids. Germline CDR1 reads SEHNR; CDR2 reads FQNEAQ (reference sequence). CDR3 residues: CASSFQDYEQYF. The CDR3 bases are TGTGCCAGCAGCTTTCAGGACTACGAGCAGTACTTC.

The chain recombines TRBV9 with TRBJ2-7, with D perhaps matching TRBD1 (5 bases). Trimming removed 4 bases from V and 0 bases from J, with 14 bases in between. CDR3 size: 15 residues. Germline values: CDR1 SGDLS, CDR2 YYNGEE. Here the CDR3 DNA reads TGTGCCAGCAGCCCCCGACAGCGACCCTCCTACGAGCAGTACTTC. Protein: CASSPRQRPSYEQYF.

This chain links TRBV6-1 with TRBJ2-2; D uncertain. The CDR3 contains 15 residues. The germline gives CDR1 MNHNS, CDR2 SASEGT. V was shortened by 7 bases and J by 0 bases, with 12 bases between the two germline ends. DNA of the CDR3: TGTGCCAGCATATCCCTGCGTGCGAACACCGGGGAGCTGTTTTTT. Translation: CASISLRANTGELFF.

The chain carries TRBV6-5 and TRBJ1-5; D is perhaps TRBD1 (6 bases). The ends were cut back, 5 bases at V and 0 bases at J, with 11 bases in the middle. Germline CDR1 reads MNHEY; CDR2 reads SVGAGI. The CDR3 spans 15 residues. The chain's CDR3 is CASSTRQASNQPQHF. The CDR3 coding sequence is TGTGCCAGCAGTACAAGACAGGCTAGCAATCAGCCCCAGCATTTT.

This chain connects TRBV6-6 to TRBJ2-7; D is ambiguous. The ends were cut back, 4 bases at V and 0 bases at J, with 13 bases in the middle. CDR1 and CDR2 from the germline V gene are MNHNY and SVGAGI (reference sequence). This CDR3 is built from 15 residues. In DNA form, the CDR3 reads TGTGCCAGCAGTTTCGACCCTCGGAGCTCCTACGAGCAGTACTTC. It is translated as CASSFDPRSSYEQYF.

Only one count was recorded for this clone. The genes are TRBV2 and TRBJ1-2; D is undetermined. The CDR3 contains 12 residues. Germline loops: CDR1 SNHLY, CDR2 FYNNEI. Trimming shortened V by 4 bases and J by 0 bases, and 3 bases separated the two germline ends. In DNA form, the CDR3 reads TGTGCCAGCAGTGGAGCTAACTATGGCTACACCTTC. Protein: CASSGANYGYTF.

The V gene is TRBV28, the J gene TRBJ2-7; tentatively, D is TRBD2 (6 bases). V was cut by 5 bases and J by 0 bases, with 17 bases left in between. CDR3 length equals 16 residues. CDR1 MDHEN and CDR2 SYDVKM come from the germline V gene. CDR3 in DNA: TGTGCCAGCAGTCCCTTGGGGACTCGGGGCTCCTACGAGCAGTACTTC. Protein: CASSPLGTRGSYEQYF.

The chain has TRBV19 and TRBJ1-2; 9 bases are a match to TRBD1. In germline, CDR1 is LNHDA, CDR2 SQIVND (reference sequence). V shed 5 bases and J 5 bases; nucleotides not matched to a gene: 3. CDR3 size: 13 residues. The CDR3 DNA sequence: TGTGCCAGTAGTCGGACAGGGGTATATGGCTACACCTTC. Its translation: CASSRTGVYGYTF.

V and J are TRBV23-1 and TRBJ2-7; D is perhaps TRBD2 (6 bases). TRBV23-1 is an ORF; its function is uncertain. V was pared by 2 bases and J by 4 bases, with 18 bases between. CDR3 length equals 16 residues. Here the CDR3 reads CASSQGKPSGTYEQYF. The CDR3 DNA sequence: TGCGCCAGCAGTCAAGGGAAGCCATCCGGGACTTACGAGCAGTACTTC.